What follows describes a single T cell receptor beta chain. Its antigen remains unknown. This sample is drawn from a study of T cell repertoires in cytomegalovirus infection. TCRdb passed the reads through MiXCR, listing each CDR3 protein once. The sample consists of 200,000 to 300,000 distinct CDR3 sequences, around 15% of them appearing once. CDR1 and CDR2 from the germline V gene are LGHNA and YNFKEQ. V gave up 4 bases and J gave up 1 base, with 8 bases separating them. The CDR3 is made up of 14 amino acids. Study findings and constraints: Dominant in the ex vivo response were TCR beta clonotypes restricted by HLA-C and specific for CMV.

The sample was PBMCs. The receptor was isolated from a human donor in good health (CMV status not recorded). Some clones in this sample may be carry-over from other donors' samples. The chain links TRBV4-2 to TRBJ1-5, with D perhaps matching TRBD1 (5 bases). The CDR3 DNA reads as TGTGCCAGCAGCCGAGGGGAAAGCAATCAGCCCCAGCATTTT. Protein: CASSRGESNQPQHF.